A single TCR beta chain is shown here with its context. The data are from a study of technical replicates of blood from a few donors. Clones were read by immunoSEQ multiplex PCR, and TCRdb kept only the in-frame ones, dropping some. The sample has approximately 85,000 clones, about 91% seen once. The TCR comes from a human donor in good health. Sequencing input: T cells isolated from PBMCs.

In nucleotides, the CDR3 is TGCGCCAGCAGTGACTTAGGATCTGGACTAGCGGGACCTTACGAGCAGTACTTC. It specifies CASSDLGSGLAGPYEQYF. J is TRBJ2-7 and V is TRBV10-2; 12 bases match TRBD2. The CDR3 is made up of 18 amino acids. Trimming at V came to 3 bases and at J to 4 bases, leaving 13 bases not matched to a gene. Germline V gene lookup returns CDR1 WSHSY and CDR2 SAAADI.